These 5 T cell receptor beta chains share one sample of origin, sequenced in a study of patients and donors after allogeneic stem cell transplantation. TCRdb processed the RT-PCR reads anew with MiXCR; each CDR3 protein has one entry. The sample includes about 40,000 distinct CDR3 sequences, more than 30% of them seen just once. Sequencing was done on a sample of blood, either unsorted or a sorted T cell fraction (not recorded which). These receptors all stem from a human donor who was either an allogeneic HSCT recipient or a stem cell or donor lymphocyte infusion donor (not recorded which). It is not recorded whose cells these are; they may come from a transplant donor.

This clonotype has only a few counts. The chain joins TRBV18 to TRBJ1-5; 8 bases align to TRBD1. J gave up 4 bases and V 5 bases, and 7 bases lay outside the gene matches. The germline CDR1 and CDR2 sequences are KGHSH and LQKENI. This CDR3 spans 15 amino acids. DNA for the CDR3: TGTGCCAGCTCATCCCGGGACAGGAATAATCAGCCCCAGCATTTT. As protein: CASSSRDRNNQPQHF.

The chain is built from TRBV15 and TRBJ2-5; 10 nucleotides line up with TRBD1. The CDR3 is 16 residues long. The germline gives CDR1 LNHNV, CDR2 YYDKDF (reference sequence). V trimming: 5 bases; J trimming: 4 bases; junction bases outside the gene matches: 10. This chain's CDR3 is CATSLRTGGRGETQYF. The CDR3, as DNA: TGTGCCACCAGCCTTAGGACAGGGGGGCGGGGAGAGACCCAGTACTTC. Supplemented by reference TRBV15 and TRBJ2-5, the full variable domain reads DAMVIQNPRYQVTQFGKPVTLSCSQTLNHNVMYWYQQKSSQAPKLLFHYYDKDFNNEADTPDNFQSRRPNTSFCFLDIRSPGLGDTAMYLCATSLRTGGRGETQYFGPGTRLLVL.

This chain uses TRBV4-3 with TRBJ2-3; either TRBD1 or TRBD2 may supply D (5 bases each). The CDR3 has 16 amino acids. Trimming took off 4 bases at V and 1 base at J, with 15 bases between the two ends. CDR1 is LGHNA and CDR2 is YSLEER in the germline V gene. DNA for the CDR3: TGCGCCAGCAGCCGAGGGGTGGACCGGCGCACAGATACGCAGTATTTT. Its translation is CASSRGVDRRTDTQYF.

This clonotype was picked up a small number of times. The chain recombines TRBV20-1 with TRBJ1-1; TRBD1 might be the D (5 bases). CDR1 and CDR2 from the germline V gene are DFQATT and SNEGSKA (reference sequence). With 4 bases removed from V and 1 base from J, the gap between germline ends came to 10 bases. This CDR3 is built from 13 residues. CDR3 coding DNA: TGCAGTGCTATCGGGGGAGGGAACACTGAAGCTTTCTTT. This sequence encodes CSAIGGGNTEAFF.

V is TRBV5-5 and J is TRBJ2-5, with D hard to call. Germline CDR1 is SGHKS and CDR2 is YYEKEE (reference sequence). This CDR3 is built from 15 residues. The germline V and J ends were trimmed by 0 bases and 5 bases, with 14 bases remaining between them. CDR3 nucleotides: TGTGCCAGCAGCTTGGAGGTCCTACCTCCGGAGACCCAGTACTTC. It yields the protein CASSLEVLPPETQYF.